This passage covers 30 T cell receptor beta chains from one sample sequenced in a study of T cells in Graves' hyperthyroidism and ophthalmopathy. What was amplified from RNA transcripts were TCR beta CDR3 regions. The HTBI set primed first-round TCR CDR3 RT-PCR. TCRdb analysed the multiplex PCR reads with MiXCR anew, one entry per CDR3 protein. The sample holds approximately 590,000 distinct CDR3 sequences, roughly 14% seen once. Sequences were obtained from blood. The receptors shown here come from a woman aged 30 to 39 with Graves' hyperthyroidism.

This clonotype was counted ten times or more. The CDR3 reads CSASGRWPEETQYF. In DNA, the CDR3 is TGCAGTGCTTCGGGCCGGTGGCCTGAAGAGACCCAGTACTTC. This chain joins TRBV20-1 and TRBJ2-5, with D hard to call. Germline V gene data show CDR1 as DFQATT and CDR2 as SNEGSKA (reference sequence). The CDR3 is 14 residues long. V lost 5 bases, J lost 3 bases, and 16 bases lay in between.

The sample holds many counts of this clonotype. The genes are TRBV27 and TRBJ2-1; TRBD2 agrees at 7 bases. V dropped 2 bases and J dropped 6; count of bases not matched to a gene: 16. This CDR3 contains 18 residues. Germline V gene sequence: CDR1 MNHEY, CDR2 SMNVEV (reference sequence). This CDR3 reads CASSLDRSGEGRVNEQFF. The DNA for the CDR3 is TGTGCCAGCAGTTTAGATAGGAGCGGGGAAGGTCGGGTCAATGAGCAGTTCTTC.

This clonotype was detected a few times. Compared with germline, one end of the junction differs, possibly owing to a read error. The chain is built from TRBV7-7 and TRBJ2-3, with TRBD1 matching over 9 bases. From germline, CDR1 is SSHAT and CDR2 FNYEAQ (reference sequence). CDR3 length equals 16 residues. CDR3 sequence: CASSLGTGTSTDTQYF. CDR3 nucleotide sequence: TGTGCTAGCAGCTTGGGGACAGGGACTAGCACAGATACGCAGTATTTT. The variable domain in full, completed from reference TRBV7-7 and TRBJ2-3, reads GAGVSQSPRYKVTKRGQDVTLRCDPISSHATLYWYQQALGQGPEFLTYFNYEAQPDKSGLPSDRFSAERPEGSISTLTIQRTEQRDSAMYRCASSLGTGTSTDTQYFGPGTRLTVL.

This clonotype has at least ten counts. The chain is built from TRBV2 and TRBJ2-7, with 9 bases identical to TRBD2. The CDR3 has 15 amino acids. With V trimmed by 1 base and J by 1 base, 2 bases remained unmatched. Germline loops: CDR1 SNHLY, CDR2 FYNNEI. The CDR3 nucleotides are TGTGCCAGCAGTGAAGTAGCGGGGGAGTCCTACGAGCAGTACTTC. The encoded protein is CASSEVAGESYEQYF.

This clonotype was seen at least ten times. The rearrangement joins TRBV2 to TRBJ2-5; no definite D call. V was shortened by 3 bases and J by 1 base, with 6 bases between the two germline ends. The CDR3 length is 13 residues. Germline V gives CDR1 SNHLY, CDR2 FYNNEI. The CDR3 loop reads CASSDDGQETQYF. CDR3 coding DNA: TGTGCCAGCAGTGATGACGGCCAAGAGACCCAGTACTTC.

This clonotype was counted ten times or more. The chain links TRBV20-1 to TRBJ2-7, with D perhaps TRBD1 or TRBD2 (5 bases each). The germline CDR1 and CDR2 sequences are DFQATT and SNEGSKA (reference sequence). The ends were cut back, 1 base at V and 3 bases at J, with 19 bases in the middle. CDR3 length: 16 residues. CDR3 residues: CSARASLQGRIYEQYF. The CDR3 DNA is TGCAGTGCTAGAGCGTCTCTTCAGGGACGGATCTACGAGCAGTACTTC.

About this clonotype: This sequence may be a read error, since a much larger clone differs from it by one base. The V and J genes are TRBV9 and TRBJ1-1; TRBD1 might be the D (6 bases). Germline lookup yields CDR1 SGDLS and CDR2 YYNGEE. V lost 2 bases to trimming and J lost 6 bases, with 14 bases between them. The CDR3 spans 14 residues. In DNA, the CDR3 is TGTGCCAGCAGCGTGCGGGGGGCGGATGCTGAAGCTTTCTTT. It codes for CASSVRGADAEAFF.

This clonotype was found many times. The chain has TRBV18 and TRBJ2-1; D is undetermined. V gave up 8 bases and J gave up 7 bases, with 12 bases separating them. In germline, CDR1 is KGHSH, CDR2 LQKENI. The CDR3 sequence is 12 residues long. CDR3 amino acids: CASSPLGNEQFF. The CDR3 nucleotides are TGTGCCAGCAGCCCGCTGGGGAATGAGCAGTTCTTC.

This clonotype was observed a few times. The CDR3: CASSFTSGSHEQYF. The CDR3 DNA reads as TGCGCCAGCAGCTTCACTAGCGGGAGCCACGAGCAGTACTTC. The rearrangement uses TRBV5-1 and TRBJ2-7; 11 bases map to TRBD2. This CDR3 region has 14 residues. Germline V gene data show CDR1 as SGHRS and CDR2 as YFSETQ. V lost 2 bases, J lost 5 bases, and 3 bases stayed unmatched.

This clonotype has at least ten counts. This chain links TRBV5-1 with TRBJ2-1; 10 bases map to TRBD2. The CDR3 runs 14 residues. V was clipped by 4 bases and J by 6 bases; unmatched bases: 4. Germline V gene lookup returns CDR1 SGHRS and CDR2 YFSETQ. CDR3 sequence (DNA): TGCGCCAGCAGCGGCCGGACTAGCGGCAATGAGCAGTTCTTC. Residues: CASSGRTSGNEQFF.

This clonotype has a count of ten or more. This chain joins TRBV18 and TRBJ2-1; weak D call: TRBD2 (6 bases). Per the germline V gene, CDR1 is KGHSH and CDR2 is LQKENI. This CDR3 contains 11 residues. V lost 8 bases and J 6 bases, leaving 8 bases between the germline ends. Here the CDR3 DNA reads TGTGCCAGCGCGGGATCCAATGAGCAGTTCTTC. It encodes CASAGSNEQFF.

In this sample, this clonotype turned up many times. The chain uses TRBV28 and TRBJ2-7; D is unresolved. The germline V gene has CDR1 MDHEN and CDR2 SYDVKM. V lost 6 bases and J lost 2, with 14 bases in between. The CDR3 is 14 residues long. CDR3 DNA: TGTGCCAGCAGGCAGGTGGCTGGGGCCTACGAGCAGTACTTC. It yields the protein CASRQVAGAYEQYF.

The J gene is TRBJ2-3, the V gene TRBV30; 7 nucleotides match TRBD1. Germline values: CDR1 GTSNPN, CDR2 SVGIG (reference sequence). There are 15 residues in the CDR3. Germline trimming cut 2 bases from V and 0 bases from J; bases unmatched to any gene: 5. The CDR3 spells CAWSPQGVSTDTQYF. CDR3 nucleotides: TGTGCCTGGAGTCCGCAGGGGGTTAGCACAGATACGCAGTATTTT.

The CDR3 coding sequence is TGCAGTGCCATAGGGGGGGTTAACACCGGGGAGCTGTTTTTT. This gives the protein CSAIGGVNTGELFF. The rearrangement joins TRBV20-1 to TRBJ2-2, with a possible D match to TRBD2 (7 bases). V was shortened by 6 bases and J by 2 bases, with 13 bases between the two germline ends. The CDR3 is 14 residues long. From germline, CDR1 is DFQATT and CDR2 SNEGSKA (reference sequence).

V is TRBV30 and J is TRBJ1-2; no definite D call. This CDR3 is built from 17 residues. Deletions cut 2 bases from V and 6 bases from J, with 25 bases between. CDR1 and CDR2 from the germline V gene are GTSNPN and SVGIG (reference sequence). The CDR3 loop is CAWSPTLSRVRGDGYTF. DNA of the CDR3: TGTGCCTGGAGTCCTACCCTCTCCCGGGTTAGAGGTGATGGCTACACCTTC.

The chain joins TRBV20-1 to TRBJ2-1; TRBD2 matches at 10 bases. Germline V gene sequence: CDR1 DFQATT, CDR2 SNEGSKA (reference sequence). The V segment lost 4 bases and the J segment 7 bases; nucleotides outside the gene matches: 7. CDR3 length equals 14 residues. CDR3 in DNA: TGCAGTGCTATTAGCGGGAGGAACCGGAATGAGCAGTTCTTC. Amino acids: CSAISGRNRNEQFF.

In this sample, this clonotype turned up many times. The CDR3 DNA sequence: TGCGCCACCAAAGCGGAAAGCTCCTACAATGAGCAGTTCTTC. Amino acid sequence: CATKAESSYNEQFF. The V call is TRBV5-1, the J call TRBJ2-1; tentative D call: TRBD2 (5 bases). Between the trimmed V and J ends, which lost 9 bases and 0 bases, there was a span of 13 bases. CDR3 length: 14 residues. Germline lookup yields CDR1 SGHRS and CDR2 YFSETQ.

There are many counts of this clonotype. The rearrangement joins TRBV24-1 to TRBJ2-1, with 8 bases identical to TRBD1. V lost 4 bases to trimming and J lost 2 bases; unmatched junction nucleotides: 12. CDR1 is KGHDR, CDR2 SFDVKD, per germline. The CDR3 totals 18 residues. The CDR3 sequence: CATSEGDRWRGTYNEQFF. The DNA of the CDR3 is TGTGCCACCAGTGAAGGGGACAGGTGGAGAGGGACCTACAATGAGCAGTTCTTC.

This clonotype was picked up many times. The chain carries TRBV20-1 and TRBJ2-7; 8 nucleotides match TRBD1. The CDR3 totals 14 residues. Germline V lookup: CDR1 DFQATT, CDR2 SNEGSKA (reference sequence). V lost 6 bases to trimming and J lost 0 bases; unmatched junction nucleotides: 7. CDR3 DNA sequence: TGCAGTGCAACAGGGGGTGGGAGCTCCTACGAGCAGTACTTC. It yields the protein CSATGGGSSYEQYF.

The chain carries TRBV19 and TRBJ1-4, with TRBD1 as a possible D gene (5 bases). This CDR3 region has 14 residues. V lost 8 bases and J lost 7, with 17 bases in between. Germline CDR1 LNHDA, CDR2 SQIVND (reference sequence). In DNA, the CDR3 is TGTGCCAGTGGATCCCAGGGAAATGGTGAAAAACTGTTTTTT. It encodes CASGSQGNGEKLFF.

This clonotype was counted ten times or more. The chain employs TRBV5-1 and TRBJ2-7, with D possibly TRBD2 on 5 matching bases. V was clipped by 5 bases and J by 3 bases, with 12 bases between them. Germline lookup yields CDR1 SGHRS and CDR2 YFSETQ. This CDR3 region has 13 residues. CDR3 sequence (DNA): TGCGCCAGCAGGATGGAGCGGATCTACGAGCAGTACTTC. It encodes CASRMERIYEQYF.

The V call is TRBV20-1, the J call TRBJ2-7; 10 bases map to TRBD1. After removal of 5 bases from V and 5 bases from J, the junction contained 6 bases not matched to a gene. CDR3 length equals 13 residues. The germline gives CDR1 DFQATT, CDR2 SNEGSKA (reference sequence). The CDR3 protein is CSAPGQGKDEQYF. The DNA of the CDR3 is TGCAGTGCTCCGGGACAGGGGAAGGACGAGCAGTACTTC.

The chain has TRBV7-2 and TRBJ1-2; D is unclear. V dropped 8 bases and J dropped 8 bases, with 9 bases sitting between them. Germline CDR1 reads SGHTA; CDR2 reads FQGNSA. This CDR3 is built from 10 residues. The DNA for the CDR3 is TGTGCCAGCGGGTCTGGGGGCTACACCTTC. Its translation: CASGSGGYTF. Variable domain in full (rest from reference TRBV7-2 and TRBJ1-2): GAGVSQSPSNKVTEKGKDVELRCDPISGHTALYWYRQSLGQGLEFLIYFQGNSAPDKSGLPSDRFSAERTGGSVSTLTIQRTQQEDSAVYLCASGSGGYTFGSGTRLTVV.

Here the CDR3 reads CATALQEGARTLHF. The CDR3 coding sequence is TGTGCCACGGCCCTTCAGGAGGGGGCTCGGACCCTCCACTTT. This chain connects TRBV19 to TRBJ1-6; 7 nucleotides agree with TRBD1. From germline, CDR1 is LNHDA and CDR2 SQIVND (reference sequence). V dropped 10 bases and J dropped 14; count of bases not matched to a gene: 17. The CDR3 loop spans 14 amino acids.

The sample holds many counts of this clonotype. The CDR3 loop reads CSVVLGQGNYNEQFF. CDR3 nucleotides: TGCAGCGTTGTATTAGGGCAGGGGAATTACAATGAGCAGTTCTTC. V usage is TRBV29-1 and J usage is TRBJ2-1, with a tentative D call TRBD1 (6 bases). From germline, CDR1 is SQVTM and CDR2 ANQGSEA. The CDR3 has 15 amino acids. The V and J ends lost 4 bases and 4 bases respectively, with 17 bases between them.

This chain links TRBV10-3 with TRBJ2-2; D is uncertain. Trimming removed 0 bases at V and 5 bases at J, with 16 bases between. This CDR3 spans 17 amino acids. The V gene's germline CDR1 is ENHRY and CDR2 SYGVKD. The CDR3 here is CAISESIGLLETGELFF. The CDR3 DNA is TGTGCCATCAGTGAGTCGATTGGTCTGCTGGAGACCGGGGAGCTGTTTTTT.

In this sample, this clonotype turned up many times. The rearrangement uses TRBV6-1 and TRBJ2-5, with 7 bases fitting TRBD2. Germline trimming cut 5 bases from V and 2 bases from J; bases unmatched to any gene: 8. Germline V gives CDR1 MNHNS, CDR2 SASEGT. This CDR3 has 15 residues. The CDR3 protein is CASSYSLGGQETQYF. CDR3 nucleotide sequence: TGTGCCAGCAGTTATTCTTTGGGGGGGCAAGAGACCCAGTACTTC.

This clonotype was counted many times. The chain recombines TRBV3-1 with TRBJ2-2; D not resolved. Germline loops: CDR1 LGHDT, CDR2 YNNKEL (reference sequence). This CDR3 has 14 amino acids. With 3 bases removed from V and 4 bases from J, the gap between germline ends came to 9 bases. The CDR3 sequence: CASSQVLRTGELFF. The CDR3 coding sequence is TGTGCCAGCAGCCAGGTCCTCCGCACCGGGGAGCTGTTTTTT. The whole variable domain, remainder taken from reference TRBV3-1 and TRBJ2-2, is DTAVSQTPKYLVTQMGNDKSIKCEQNLGHDTMYWYKQDSKKFLKIMFSYNNKELIINETVPNRFSPKSPDKAHLNLHINSLELGDSAVYFCASSQVLRTGELFFGEGSRLTVL.

The chain couples TRBV20-1 to TRBJ2-7; D may be TRBD1 (6 bases). V was cut by 1 base and J by 2 bases, with 12 bases left in between. This CDR3 contains 14 residues. Germline CDR1 and CDR2: DFQATT and SNEGSKA (reference sequence). CDR3 nucleotide sequence: TGCAGTGCTAGAGTAACACAGGGAACCTACGAGCAGTACTTC. Its translation is CSARVTQGTYEQYF.

The gene calls are TRBV19 and TRBJ2-1; 12 positions agree with TRBD2. Trimming took 5 bases from V and 0 from J; bases not matched to a gene: 17. CDR1 and CDR2 from the germline V gene are LNHDA and SQIVND (reference sequence). CDR3 length: 21 residues. The CDR3 sequence is CASSPIPPGTSGPPSYNEQFF. The CDR3 region has the DNA TGTGCCAGTAGTCCAATACCACCAGGGACTAGCGGGCCACCCTCCTACAATGAGCAGTTCTTC.